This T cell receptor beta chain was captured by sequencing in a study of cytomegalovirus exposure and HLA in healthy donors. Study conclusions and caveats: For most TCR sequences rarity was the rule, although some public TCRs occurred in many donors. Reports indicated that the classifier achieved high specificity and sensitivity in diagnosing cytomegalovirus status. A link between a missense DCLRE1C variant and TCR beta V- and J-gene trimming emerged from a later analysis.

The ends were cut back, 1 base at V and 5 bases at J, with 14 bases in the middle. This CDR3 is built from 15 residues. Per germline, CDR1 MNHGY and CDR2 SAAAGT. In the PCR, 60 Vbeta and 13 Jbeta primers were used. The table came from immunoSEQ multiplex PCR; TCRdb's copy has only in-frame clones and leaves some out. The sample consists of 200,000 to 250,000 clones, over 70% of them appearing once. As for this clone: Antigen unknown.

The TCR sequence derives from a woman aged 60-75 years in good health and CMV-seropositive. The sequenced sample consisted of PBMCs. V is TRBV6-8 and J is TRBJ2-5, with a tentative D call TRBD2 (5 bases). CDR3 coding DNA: TGTGCCAGCAGTTACTTGGTTGAGGGTGGGGAGACCCAGTACTTC. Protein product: CASSYLVEGGETQYF.